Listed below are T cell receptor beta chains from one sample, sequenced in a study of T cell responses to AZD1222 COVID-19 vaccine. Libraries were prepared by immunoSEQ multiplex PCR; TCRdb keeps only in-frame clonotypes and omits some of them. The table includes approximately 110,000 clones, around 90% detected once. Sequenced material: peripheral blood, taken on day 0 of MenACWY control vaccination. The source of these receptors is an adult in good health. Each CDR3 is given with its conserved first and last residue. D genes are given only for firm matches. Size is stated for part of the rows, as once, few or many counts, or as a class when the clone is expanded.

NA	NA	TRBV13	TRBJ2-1	CASSLGHFRQFF	TGTGCCAGCAGCTTAGGACACTTTAGGCAGTTCTTC
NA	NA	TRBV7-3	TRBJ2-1	CASSLTPGAPYGNEQFF	TGTGCCAGCAGCTTAACCCCGGGAGCCCCTTACGGCAATGAGCAGTTCTTC
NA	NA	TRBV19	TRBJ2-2	CASSIASWGIAGELFF	TGTGCCAGTAGTATTGCGTCGTGGGGCATCGCCGGGGAGCTGTTTTTT
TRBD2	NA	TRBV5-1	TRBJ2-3	CASSSVTGTSGDYTDTQYF	TGCGCCAGCAGCTCAGTGACCGGGACTAGCGGAGACTACACAGATACGCAGTATTTT
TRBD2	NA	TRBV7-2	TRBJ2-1	CASSQGLGTNEQFF	TGTGCCAGCAGCCAAGGACTAGGTACCAATGAGCAGTTCTTC
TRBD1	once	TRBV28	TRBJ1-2	CASSLIGGVGYTF	TGTGCCAGCAGTTTAATAGGGGGCGTTGGCTACACCTTC
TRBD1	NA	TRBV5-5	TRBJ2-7	CASSQTGLEQYF	TGTGCCAGCAGCCAGACAGGGTTAGAGCAGTACTTC
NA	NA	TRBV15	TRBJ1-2	CATSRLTVSGDGYTF	TGTGCCACCAGCAGACTAACAGTCTCTGGAGATGGCTACACCTTC
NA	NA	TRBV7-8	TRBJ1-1	CASSLRDKGLNTEAFF	TGTGCCAGCAGCCTCAGGGACAAGGGATTGAACACTGAAGCTTTCTTT
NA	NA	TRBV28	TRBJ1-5	CASSFEQPQHF	TGTGCCAGCAGTTTTGAGCAGCCCCAGCATTTT
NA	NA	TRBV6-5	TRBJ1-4	CASSYLGGYEKLFF	TGTGCCAGCAGTTACCTTGGGGGCTATGAAAAACTGTTTTTT
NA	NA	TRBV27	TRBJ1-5	CASSQRAYRATRGPNQPQHF	TGTGCCAGCAGTCAAAGGGCGTATAGAGCTACTCGGGGCCCCAATCAGCCCCAGCATTTT